This TCR beta chain emerged from a study of PD-1 blockade in classical Hodgkin lymphoma. General study results and limits: Patients with an early start, nivolumab under 1 year after ASCT, were excluded. Baseline diversity in complete responders resembled that of newly diagnosed patients. CD4+ TCR diversity, unlike CD8+, rose significantly by C4D1.

The J segment lost 1 base and the V segment lost 4 bases, leaving 6 bases of the junction unmatched. The CDR3 has 16 residues. Germline lookup yields CDR1 MNHNY and CDR2 SVGAGI (reference sequence). In the case of this clone: Its cognate antigen is unknown.

Profiled with immunoSEQ multiplex PCR; TCRdb holds only in-frame clones, not every one. The sample carries 20,000 or so clones, 83% recorded once. Time point given: cycle 4 day 1 (C4D1), after less than 7 weeks of nivolumab. Brentuximab vedotin exposure varied, and every patient relapsed after autologous stem cell transplantation. Isolation of CD4+ T cells from thawed PBMCs was performed by magnetic negative selection. The receptor was isolated from a human donor with classical Hodgkin lymphoma. This specimen consisted of CD4+ T cells from blood, obtained before the fourth cycle of nivolumab. J is TRBJ2-3 and V is TRBV6-6; 9 bases are a match to TRBD2. DNA for the CDR3: TGTGCCAGCAGTTCCCGGGTAGCGGGGGGCACAGATACGCAGTATTTT. Translating it yields CASSSRVAGGTDTQYF.